The entry below gives a single T cell receptor (beta chain) sequence along with its context. Antigen specificity is unknown. This sample is part of a study of shared clonotypes between healthy human individuals. The naive CD8 fraction comprised CD45RO-negative cells positively selected for CCR7 and excluded terminally differentiated effector memory CD45RA+ cells. Every contributor of samples was a Caucasian grown-up residing in Nashville, Tennessee. Findings and limits, study-wide: Between a handful of donors, naive CD4 clonotypes were shared at a level of around 5.2%. Against clonotypes common to all four donors, non-shared ones had lower generation probabilities. Few donors limited the genetic and exposure-history diversity represented.

Generated by immunoSEQ multiplex PCR, the TCRdb table keeps only in-frame clones and is missing some. There are millions of clones in the sample; roughly 91% occur only once, and under 2% lies in the top ten. The V gene's germline CDR1 is MDHEN and CDR2 SYDVKM. CDR3 length equals 17 residues. V was shortened by 7 bases and J by 9 bases, with 28 bases between the two germline ends. The sample consisted of naive CD8+ T cells from PBMCs. The chain is built from TRBV28 and TRBJ2-1; TRBD2 is a possible D gene (6 bases). The TCR was taken from a man younger than 35 in good health. Some clones in this sample may be carry-over from other donors' samples. The CDR3 reads CASTSRLTGRVVGEQFF. As DNA, the CDR3 is TGTGCCAGCACCTCGAGGCTCACCGGGAGAGTCGTAGGTGAGCAGTTCTTC.